A single sample is the source of the 28 T cell receptor beta chains below, sequenced in a study of human T cells and chemical hapten exposure. TCRdb recomputed calls from the RACE reads with MiXCR, one row per CDR3 protein. The sample shows about 360,000 distinct CDR3 sequences, around 7% of them seen only once. Specified time point: patch test 1, 2 weeks after DPC sensitization. Stated treatment: therapeutic diphenylcyclopropenone sensitization with weekly scalp DPC. This specimen was whole blood, taken in connection with sensitization to the hapten diphenylcyclopropenone (DPC). These TCRs come from a woman between 18 and 29 years old with alopecia areata. Some clones in this sample may be carry-over from other donors' samples.

This clonotype was detected only a few times. The chain joins TRBV10-3 to TRBJ1-1; 9 positions agree with TRBD1. CDR1 is ENHRY, CDR2 SYGVKD, per germline. With 2 bases clipped from V and 6 bases from J, the junction kept 1 base outside the gene matches. The CDR3 runs 13 residues. CDR3 region: CAISEGQGSEAFF. As DNA, the CDR3 is TGTGCCATCAGTGAGGGACAGGGGTCTGAAGCTTTCTTT.

This CDR3 is CASSFDSITGELFF. The DNA for the CDR3 is TGTGCCAGCAGCTTTGACAGCATCACCGGGGAGCTGTTTTTT. The chain uses TRBV7-2 and TRBJ2-2, with D perhaps matching TRBD1 (5 bases). Germline CDR1 and CDR2: SGHTA and FQGNSA. The CDR3 extends over 14 amino acids. V lost 3 bases to trimming and J lost 4 bases, with 9 bases between them.

This clonotype appeared many times. The CDR3 DNA sequence: TGCGCCAGCAGCCAGTATCCGGGACGGCATAATGAAAAACTGTTTTTT. Translated, it gives CASSQYPGRHNEKLFF. The chain has TRBV4-3 and TRBJ1-4; perhaps TRBD1 as D (5 bases). Trimming stripped 3 bases from V and 4 bases from J, with 15 bases between. There are 16 residues in the CDR3. From germline, CDR1 is LGHNA and CDR2 YSLEER.

The chain uses TRBV12-3 or TRBV12-4 and TRBJ2-4; D ambiguous. The CDR3 extends over 14 amino acids. Between the trimmed V and J ends, which lost 2 bases and 6 bases, there was a span of 11 bases. The CDR3 DNA follows: TGTGCCAGCAGTTTAATGGTGGCGGTAAACATTCAGTACTTC. This translates into CASSLMVAVNIQYF.

This clonotype was seen ten or more times. The chain joins TRBV12-3 or TRBV12-4 to TRBJ1-1, with 9 bases aligning to TRBD1. The CDR3 has 14 residues. V shed 1 base, J shed 3 bases, and the junction held 0 bases outside the gene matches. DNA for the CDR3: TGTGCCAGCAGTTTAGGGACAGGGGACACTGAAGCTTTCTTT. This gives the protein CASSLGTGDTEAFF.

This clonotype was observed a handful of times. The V and J genes are TRBV19 and TRBJ2-2; D may be TRBD1 (5 bases). The ends were cut back, 11 bases at V and 7 bases at J, with 11 bases in the middle. The CDR3 has 11 residues. Germline CDR1 and CDR2: LNHDA and SQIVND (reference sequence). The DNA of the CDR3 is TGTGCCTCAAAGGGGTTCGGGGAGCTGTTTTTT. Residues: CASKGFGELFF.

This clonotype appeared many times. The V call is TRBV6-1, the J call TRBJ2-2, with unresolved D. There are 13 residues in the CDR3. The germline V and J ends were trimmed by 10 bases and 4 bases, with 13 bases remaining between them. CDR1 and CDR2 from the germline V gene are MNHNS and SASEGT. CDR3 bases: TGTGCCACCTCAATTCGAGGCACCGGGGAGCTGTTTTTT. Translation: CATSIRGTGELFF.

This clonotype has a handful of counts. V is TRBV27 and J is TRBJ2-1; TRBD2 aligns across 9 bases. Germline lookup yields CDR1 MNHEY and CDR2 SMNVEV (reference sequence). The CDR3 contains 16 residues. The J segment lost 2 bases and the V segment lost 1 base, leaving 3 bases of the junction unmatched. The CDR3 region is CASSLWGGGAYNEQFF. In DNA form, the CDR3 reads TGTGCCAGCAGTTTATGGGGCGGGGGGGCCTACAATGAGCAGTTCTTC.

The table lists this clonotype with many counts. The chain combines TRBV7-9 with TRBJ2-7; no reliable D call. CDR1 SEHNR and CDR2 FQNEAQ come from the germline V gene (reference sequence). The CDR3 totals 12 residues. Trimming left V 4 bases short and J 1 base short, with 5 bases between. Here the CDR3 DNA reads TGTGCCAGCAGCTCTAGGTCCTACGAGCAGTACTTC. Translation: CASSSRSYEQYF.

This clonotype was counted between two and nine times. V gene TRBV6-2 or TRBV6-3 combines with J gene TRBJ1-1; the D gene is possibly TRBD1 (6 bases). Per the germline V gene, CDR1 is MNHEY and CDR2 is SVGEGT. This CDR3 contains 18 residues. V lost 5 bases, J lost 1 base, and 23 bases lay in between. CDR3 region: CASSQSLPGAVGNTEAFF. The CDR3 bases are TGTGCCAGCAGTCAGAGCCTCCCGGGGGCAGTCGGGAACACTGAAGCTTTCTTT.

V usage is TRBV20-1 and J usage is TRBJ1-5, with a possible D match to TRBD1 (5 bases). V lost 1 base and J 4 bases, leaving 14 bases between the germline ends. This CDR3 comprises 15 residues. The germline CDR1 and CDR2 sequences are DFQATT and SNEGSKA (reference sequence). The CDR3 loop reads CSARAPRGRNQPQHF. DNA for the CDR3: TGCAGTGCTAGAGCCCCTAGGGGACGAAATCAGCCCCAGCATTTT.

V gene TRBV20-1 combines with J gene TRBJ2-7; weak D call: TRBD2 (6 bases). V was trimmed by 3 bases and J by 0 bases, leaving 18 bases between them. Germline V gene lookup returns CDR1 DFQATT and CDR2 SNEGSKA (reference sequence). The CDR3 consists of 16 residues. CDR3 bases: TGCAGTGCTAGTCACCTGAGCGGGTCATACTCCTACGAGCAGTACTTC. This codes for CSASHLSGSYSYEQYF.

The J gene is TRBJ2-7, the V gene TRBV12-3 or TRBV12-4; D uncertain. Trimming cost V 0 bases and J 3 bases, with 6 bases left between them. CDR3 length: 13 amino acids. The CDR3 coding sequence is TGTGCCAGCAGTTTAGCCGACATCTACGAGCAGTACTTC. Translating it yields CASSLADIYEQYF.

V and J are TRBV5-6 and TRBJ1-1; a possible D gene is TRBD1 (5 bases). The V gene lost 4 bases and the J gene lost 1 base, with 17 bases spanning the gap. CDR3 size: 16 residues. The germline V gene has CDR1 SGHDT and CDR2 YYEEEE. The CDR3: CASSLGLGAENTEAFF. CDR3 nucleotide sequence: TGTGCCAGCAGCCTTGGATTAGGGGCAGAGAACACTGAAGCTTTCTTT.

The chain recombines TRBV7-9 with TRBJ2-1; perhaps TRBD1 as D (7 bases). Germline-derived CDR1 and CDR2 are SEHNR and FQNEAQ (reference sequence). This CDR3 is built from 15 residues. V was shortened by 3 bases and J by 2 bases, with 11 bases between the two germline ends. Here the CDR3 DNA reads TGTGCCAGCAGCTTCGGAGGGGGCGCCTACAATGAGCAGTTCTTC. Translation gives CASSFGGGAYNEQFF.

This clonotype was seen only a few times. This rearrangement joins TRBV29-1 to TRBJ2-4; TRBD1 aligns across 9 bases. The junction had 5 bases not matched to a gene; V was cut back by 3 bases and J by 8 bases. This CDR3 spans 13 amino acids. Germline V gives CDR1 SQVTM, CDR2 ANQGSEA. The CDR3 here is CSVDGTGSDIQYF. CDR3 nucleotides: TGCAGCGTTGATGGGACAGGGTCAGACATTCAGTACTTC.

This sequence joins TRBV21-1 and TRBJ1-5; the tabulated D call, TRBD1, remains unverified against the DNA. TRBV21-1 is designated a pseudogene. The CDR3 is 16 amino acids. The CDR3 loop is CASSAPRQVRNQPQHF. The CDR3 nucleotides read TGTGCCAGCAGCGCCCCTCGACAGGTCCGCAATCAGCCCCAGCATTTT.

In this sample, this clonotype turned up many times. The V and J genes are TRBV2 and TRBJ1-5; D not certain. The CDR3 loop spans 14 amino acids. Trimming took off 4 bases at V and 4 bases at J, with 11 bases between the two ends. Per the germline V gene, CDR1 is SNHLY and CDR2 is FYNNEI. CDR3 nucleotide sequence: TGTGCCAGCAGTGCCGGGAACGCTAATCAGCCCCAGCATTTT. Its translation is CASSAGNANQPQHF.

The rearrangement uses TRBV3-1 and TRBJ1-2, with D possibly TRBD1 on 6 matching bases. From germline, CDR1 is LGHDT and CDR2 YNNKEL (reference sequence). Trimming removed 1 base from V and 1 base from J, with 19 bases in between. The CDR3 contains 18 residues. DNA for the CDR3: TGTGCCAGCAGCCAAGTTTTTTGGGACAACCCCTTTAACTATGGCTACACCTTC. Protein product: CASSQVFWDNPFNYGYTF.

The chain combines TRBV28 with TRBJ2-7; D possibly corresponds to TRBD1 (6 bases). CDR1 is MDHEN and CDR2 is SYDVKM in the germline V gene. CDR3 length: 13 amino acids. V lost 9 bases to trimming and J lost 6 bases, with 18 bases between them. DNA for the CDR3: TGTGCCAGTCATCCGGGATCAGGGGTCGAGCAGTACTTC. As protein: CASHPGSGVEQYF.

This clonotype was observed a few times. The chain uses TRBV6-2 or TRBV6-3 and TRBJ2-6; D not resolved. Per the germline V gene, CDR1 is MNHEY and CDR2 is SVGEGT. V was clipped by 8 bases and J by 2 bases, with 7 bases between them. This CDR3 spans 13 amino acids. The CDR3 protein is CASCTAGANVLTF. The CDR3 DNA sequence: TGTGCCAGCTGTACAGCTGGGGCCAACGTCCTGACTTTC.

The genes are TRBV29-1 and TRBJ2-3; unclear D gene. Germline lookup yields CDR1 SQVTM and CDR2 ANQGSEA. CDR3 length equals 13 residues. The ends were cut back, 3 bases at V and 1 base at J, with 8 bases in the middle. The CDR3: CSVEDGGTDTQYF. The CDR3 region has the DNA TGCAGCGTTGAGGACGGAGGCACAGATACGCAGTATTTT.

This clonotype has a handful of counts. CDR3 in amino acids: CASSRRDTYEQYF. The CDR3 DNA follows: TGTGCCAGCAGCCGACGGGATACCTACGAGCAGTACTTC. The genes are TRBV3-1 and TRBJ2-7; TRBD2 is a possible D gene (5 bases). Germline CDR1 reads LGHDT; CDR2 reads YNNKEL (reference sequence). The CDR3 has 13 amino acids. V was clipped by 4 bases and J by 2 bases, with 9 bases between them.

This clonotype was seen repeatedly, ten times or more. This chain links TRBV7-9 with TRBJ2-3, with D maybe TRBD2 (6 bases). V shed 5 bases and J shed 10 bases, with 13 bases lying between them. The CDR3 runs 12 residues. CDR1 SEHNR and CDR2 FQNEAQ come from the germline V gene (reference sequence). DNA of the CDR3: TGTGCCAGCAGCGCGACTAGGTTCGCGCAGTATTTT. This sequence encodes CASSATRFAQYF. Full variable domain (missing parts from reference TRBV7-9 and TRBJ2-3): DTGVSQNPRHKITKRGQNVTFRCDPISEHNRLYWYRQTLGQGPEFLTYFQNEAQLEKSRLLSDRFSAERPKGSFSTLEIQRTEQGDSAMYLCASSATRFAQYFGPGTRLTVL.

The chain uses TRBV6-4 and TRBJ2-2; D is unresolved. From germline, CDR1 is MRHNA and CDR2 SNTAGT. The V gene lost 0 bases and the J gene lost 3 bases, with 5 bases spanning the gap. The CDR3 sequence is 14 residues long. In nucleotides, the CDR3 is TGTGCCAGCAGTGACTCGTTAGACACCGGGGAGCTGTTTTTT. Protein product: CASSDSLDTGELFF.

Written as DNA, the CDR3 is TGCGCCAGCAGCCAATCGGGGGGCTCCCAGCGCGGGGGAGCTTTCTTT. This translates into CASSQSGGSQRGGAFF. This chain links TRBV4-1 with TRBJ1-1, with a tentative D call TRBD1 (6 bases). V was cut by 2 bases and J by 10 bases, with 23 bases left in between. The CDR3 totals 16 residues. Per the germline V gene, CDR1 is MGHRA and CDR2 is YSYEKL.

In this sample, this clonotype turned up a few times. V usage is TRBV5-1 and J usage is TRBJ2-1; 7 nucleotides align to TRBD2. This CDR3 is 16 amino acids long. CDR1 is SGHRS and CDR2 is YFSETQ in the germline V gene. V lost 0 bases and J lost 2; bases outside the gene matches: 5. For the CDR3, the DNA is TGCGCCAGCAGCTTGGGCAGTCGGGGGGCCTACAATGAGCAGTTCTTC. Amino acid sequence: CASSLGSRGAYNEQFF.

V and J are TRBV10-3 and TRBJ1-2; D is unclear. CDR1 is ENHRY, CDR2 SYGVKD, per germline. The V end lost 1 base, the J end lost 6 bases, and 12 bases lay between the germline ends. The CDR3 length is 14 residues. The CDR3 DNA reads as TGTGCCATCAGTGAGTTTCTAGAAAGGGATGGCTACACCTTC. Its translation: CAISEFLERDGYTF.